The rows below give T cell receptor beta chains drawn from one sample of a study of T cell repertoires in cytomegalovirus infection. Their recognized antigens are unknown. One entry per CDR3 protein results from TCRdb running MiXCR on the reads. The sample consists of 450,000 to 650,000 distinct CDR3 sequences, 40% of them appearing once. This sample comprised cultured PBMCs, obtained from culture after CMV antigen stimulation. These receptors were taken from a human donor in good health (CMV status not recorded). Some clones in this sample may be carry-over from other donors' samples. Both conserved end residues are part of each CDR3. Fields, in order: J gene, clone size, V gene, D gene, CDR3 protein, CDR3 DNA. The D gene is left open where the match is weak. The size entry is marked missing in some rows and otherwise reads once, few, many or a size class.

j_gene: TRBJ2-3
abundance: many
v_gene: TRBV7-2
d_gene: .
CDR3aa: CASSFAESTDTQYF
CDR3nt: TGTGCCAGCAGCTTCGCGGAAAGCACAGATACGCAGTATTTT

j_gene: TRBJ2-5
abundance: few
v_gene: TRBV7-8
d_gene: .
CDR3aa: CASSFGRRVGF
CDR3nt: TGTGCCAGCAGCTTCGGTCGGCGGGTCGGGTTC

j_gene: TRBJ2-1
abundance: few
v_gene: TRBV28
d_gene: .
CDR3aa: CASSPRIEQFF
CDR3nt: TGTGCCAGCAGTCCCAGAATAGAGCAGTTCTTC

j_gene: TRBJ2-7
abundance: .
v_gene: TRBV11-2
d_gene: TRBD1
CDR3aa: CASSFRDRVYEQYF
CDR3nt: TGTGCCAGCAGCTTCCGGGACAGGGTCTACGAGCAGTACTTC

j_gene: TRBJ1-1
abundance: few
v_gene: TRBV5-6
d_gene: .
CDR3aa: CASSWRRKSDTEAFF
CDR3nt: TGTGCCAGCAGCTGGAGACGCAAGTCAGACACTGAAGCTTTCTTT

j_gene: TRBJ1-5
abundance: .
v_gene: TRBV19
d_gene: .
CDR3aa: CASIPRGPNQPQHF
CDR3nt: TGTGCCAGTATCCCCCGGGGGCCGAATCAGCCCCAGCATTTT

j_gene: TRBJ2-7
abundance: .
v_gene: TRBV6-2/TRBV6-3
d_gene: .
CDR3aa: CASSPWTSYEQYF
CDR3nt: TGTGCCAGCAGTCCCTGGACCTCCTACGAGCAGTACTTC

j_gene: TRBJ2-4
abundance: .
v_gene: TRBV27
d_gene: .
CDR3aa: CASSFWPIAKNIQYF
CDR3nt: TGTGCCAGCAGTTTTTGGCCCATAGCCAAAAACATTCAGTACTTC

j_gene: TRBJ2-3
abundance: few
v_gene: TRBV7-2
d_gene: TRBD2
CDR3aa: CASSPSGGLADTQYF
CDR3nt: TGTGCCAGCAGCCCAAGCGGGGGGCTCGCAGATACGCAGTATTTT

j_gene: TRBJ2-1
abundance: .
v_gene: TRBV6-1
d_gene: TRBD2
CDR3aa: CASSAVAGGPGNEQFF
CDR3nt: TGTGCCAGCAGCGCCGTAGCGGGGGGGCCCGGGAATGAGCAGTTCTTC

j_gene: TRBJ2-1
abundance: .
v_gene: TRBV6-2/TRBV6-3
d_gene: TRBD2
CDR3aa: CASSYGSGGVLNEQFF
CDR3nt: TGTGCCAGCAGTTATGGTAGCGGGGGGGTACTCAATGAGCAGTTCTTC

j_gene: TRBJ2-5
abundance: .
v_gene: TRBV15
d_gene: TRBD2
CDR3aa: CATSRAGLAGKRYQETQYF
CDR3nt: TGTGCCACCAGCAGAGCAGGACTAGCGGGAAAAAGATACCAAGAGACCCAGTACTTC

j_gene: TRBJ2-7
abundance: few
v_gene: TRBV7-2
d_gene: TRBD2
CDR3aa: CASSRPGGNYEQYF
CDR3nt: TGTGCCAGCAGCCGCCCGGGGGGGAACTACGAGCAGTACTTC